Sequencing of this T cell receptor beta chain was carried out in a study of CD8 T cells in ankylosing spondylitis. General study points: Roughly 8 highly homologous variants made up a TCR beta motif, and this motif appeared characteristic of ankylosing spondylitis blood. Some of these motif variants have turned up before, in reports on reactive arthritis synovial fluid and blood. According to the report, clones linked to the disease were significantly enriched in matched synovial fluid samples taken from ankylosing spondylitis patients. As for the disease-linked clones, they showed a CD8+ phenotype and occurred at relatively low frequencies in peripheral blood.

This clonotype has a single count. The antigen is undetermined. The germline gives CDR1 SGHRS, CDR2 YFSETQ. CDR3 size: 14 residues. V gave up 3 bases and J gave up 4 bases; unmatched junction bases: 5. In making TCR beta libraries, quantitative 5'-RACE with molecular barcodes was used. TCRdb processed the 5' RACE reads anew with MiXCR; each CDR3 protein has one entry. The table shows around 890,000 distinct CDR3 sequences, with around 11% occurring only once. Material: blood, either unsorted or a sorted T cell fraction (not recorded which). The rearrangement links TRBV5-1 to TRBJ1-1; 8 nucleotides agree with TRBD1. This TCR came from a male donor with ankylosing spondylitis. CDR3 sequence reads: CASSSRTGSTEAFF. The CDR3 nucleotides read TGCGCCAGCAGCTCCCGGACAGGGAGCACTGAAGCTTTCTTT.